The 31 T cell receptor beta chains given below trace back to one sample, sequenced in a study of blood T cell repertoires in COVID-19. Method: immunoSEQ multiplex PCR; TCRdb's copy keeps in-frame clones and lacks some. The sample contains 200,000 to 250,000 clones, approximately 80% of which appear only once. The source material was peripheral blood. These receptors originate from a man aged 50 to 60 with active or convalescent COVID-19.

The chain links TRBV5-4 to TRBJ2-7, with D possibly being TRBD2 (6 bases). V shed 4 bases and J shed 0 bases, with 14 bases lying between them. Per the germline V gene, CDR1 is SGHNT and CDR2 is YYREEE (reference sequence). The CDR3 runs 15 residues. The CDR3 DNA sequence: TGTGCCAGCAGCGACCGCGGGGAGAGCTCCTACGAGCAGTACTTC. Translating it yields CASSDRGESSYEQYF.

This rearrangement joins TRBV9 to TRBJ2-2; D might be TRBD1 (6 bases). Trimming left V 0 bases short and J 5 bases short, with 14 bases between. The CDR3 contains 16 residues. Germline V gives CDR1 SGDLS, CDR2 YYNGEE. This CDR3 reads CASSVDAGVRTGELFF. Here the CDR3 DNA reads TGTGCCAGCAGCGTAGACGCAGGGGTTCGAACCGGGGAGCTGTTTTTT.

V usage is TRBV7-9 and J usage is TRBJ1-2; D is unresolved. V was cut by 5 bases and J by 7 bases, with 14 bases left in between. The CDR3 covers 13 residues. CDR1 is SEHNR, CDR2 FQNEAQ, per germline (reference sequence). CDR3 DNA: TGTGCCAGCAGCCTGTCGGGGAATATTGGCTACACCTTC. Amino acids: CASSLSGNIGYTF.

V is TRBV7-2 and J is TRBJ1-1, with a weak D call TRBD1 (5 bases). Per germline, CDR1 SGHTA and CDR2 FQGNSA. Deletions cut 5 bases from V and 3 bases from J, with 10 bases between. The CDR3 length is 13 residues. This chain's CDR3 is CASSPQVYTEAFF. Here the CDR3 DNA reads TGTGCCAGCAGCCCACAGGTTTACACTGAAGCTTTCTTT.

A note on this clone: The junction does not match germline at one end; this may be a read error. This rearrangement joins TRBV7-7 to TRBJ2-2, with 8 bases aligning to TRBD1. CDR3 length equals 14 residues. Germline loops: CDR1 SSHAT, CDR2 FNYEAQ (reference sequence). The CDR3 is CASSTGQGIGELFF. The DNA for the CDR3 is TGTGCTAGCAGCACTGGACAGGGAATCGGGGAGCTGTTTTTT.

V gene TRBV5-4 combines with J gene TRBJ1-3; D is unclear. This CDR3 contains 14 residues. V was cut by 3 bases and J by 3 bases, with 10 bases left in between. Germline V CDR1 and CDR2: SGHNT, YYREEE (reference sequence). In nucleotides, the CDR3 is TGTGCCAGCAGCTCCCCGGGGTATGGAAACACCATATATTTT. The encoded protein is CASSSPGYGNTIYF.

A single count supports this clone. The V and J genes are TRBV2 and TRBJ2-3, with TRBD2 matching 7 bases. Germline CDR1 reads SNHLY; CDR2 reads FYNNEI. V dropped 7 bases and J dropped 5; count of bases not matched to a gene: 3. There are 12 residues in the CDR3. The CDR3 reads CASTWGGDTQYF. Here the CDR3 DNA reads TGTGCCAGCACCTGGGGGGGAGATACGCAGTATTTT.

The genes are TRBV5-4 and TRBJ2-3, with 9 positions matching TRBD2. In germline, CDR1 is SGHNT, CDR2 YYREEE (reference sequence). This CDR3 has 15 residues. V trimming: 0 bases; J trimming: 4 bases; junction bases outside the gene matches: 3. DNA of the CDR3: TGTGCCAGCAGCTTGGGCCAGCGGGGGGCAGATACGCAGTATTTT. It specifies CASSLGQRGADTQYF.

The rearrangement links TRBV27 to TRBJ1-1; tentative D call: TRBD1 (6 bases). CDR3 length: 17 amino acids. Germline loops: CDR1 MNHEY, CDR2 SMNVEV (reference sequence). The V gene lost 8 bases and the J gene lost 0 bases, with 22 bases spanning the gap. In DNA form, the CDR3 reads TGTGCCAGCTGCCGATTTCCAGGGGCGATTCTGAACACTGAAGCTTTCTTT. This encodes CASCRFPGAILNTEAFF.

This chain joins TRBV23-1 and TRBJ2-2; 9 positions match TRBD1. TRBV23-1 is an open reading frame whose function is uncertain. Trimming cost V 0 bases and J 5 bases; bases outside gene matches: 4. The CDR3 spans 16 residues. CDR3 nucleotides: TGCGCCAGCAGTCAATCTAGGGACAGGGTGACCGGGGAGCTGTTTTTT. It specifies CASSQSRDRVTGELFF.

The chain uses TRBV10-3 and TRBJ2-1; TRBD2 aligns across 13 bases. Trimming cost V 6 bases and J 3 bases; bases outside gene matches: 8. Looked up from germline, CDR1 is ENHRY and CDR2 is SYGVKD. The CDR3 is made up of 17 amino acids. For the CDR3, the DNA is TGTGCCATCAGCCCCTGGACTAGCGGGGGCCACTACAATGAGCAGTTCTTC. It specifies CAISPWTSGGHYNEQFF.

The chain couples TRBV3-1 (or the pseudogene TRBV3-2) to TRBJ2-3, with a possible D match to TRBD1 (5 bases). V lost 5 bases, J lost 6 bases, and 15 bases lay in between. CDR1 is LGHDT, CDR2 YNNKEL, per germline (reference sequence). CDR3 length equals 14 residues. The CDR3 nucleotides are TGTGCCAGCAGCTATAGCCTTGCAGGGGATACGCAGTATTTT. The encoded protein is CASSYSLAGDTQYF.

The gene calls are TRBV7-6 and TRBJ2-2; D ambiguous. This CDR3 has 12 residues. Germline CDR1 reads SGHVS; CDR2 reads FNYEAQ. V lost 4 bases and J lost 2, with 2 bases in between. CDR3 sequence: CASSSNTGELFF. The CDR3 DNA reads TGTGCCAGCAGCTCTAACACCGGGGAGCTGTTTTTT.

The chain is built from TRBV6-1 and TRBJ2-1; TRBD2 might be the D (5 bases). The CDR3 spans 13 residues. Germline V CDR1 and CDR2: MNHNS, SASEGT. V shed 3 bases and J shed 8 bases, with 11 bases lying between them. CDR3 loop: CASSERLAYEQFF. In DNA form, the CDR3 reads TGTGCCAGCAGTGAGCGGCTAGCCTATGAGCAGTTCTTC.

The chain combines TRBV2 with TRBJ1-1; 7 nucleotides agree with TRBD1. The CDR3 is 15 amino acids. The V segment lost 0 bases and the J segment 4 bases; nucleotides outside the gene matches: 5. Per germline, CDR1 SNHLY and CDR2 FYNNEI. CDR3 in DNA: TGTGCCAGCAGTGAAGCGGAGGGGGCAGTCACTGAAGCTTTCTTT. It is translated as CASSEAEGAVTEAFF.

The J gene is TRBJ2-1, the V gene TRBV15, with 9 bases fitting TRBD1. The CDR3 is 16 residues long. V was clipped by 0 bases and J by 7 bases; unmatched bases: 7. Germline V gene lookup returns CDR1 LNHNV and CDR2 YYDKDF (reference sequence). The CDR3 sequence: CATSREQGAVENEQFF. In DNA form, the CDR3 reads TGTGCCACCAGCAGAGAACAGGGGGCGGTTGAAAATGAGCAGTTCTTC.

This chain uses TRBV15 with TRBJ1-1; 7 positions agree with TRBD1. Germline CDR1 LNHNV, CDR2 YYDKDF (reference sequence). J gave up 0 bases and V 4 bases, and 5 bases lay outside the gene matches. The length of the CDR3 is 15 residues. The CDR3 sequence: CATSTGDSMNTEAFF. DNA for the CDR3: TGTGCCACCAGCACCGGGGACAGCATGAACACTGAAGCTTTCTTT. The whole variable domain, remainder taken from reference TRBV15 and TRBJ1-1, is DAMVIQNPRYQVTQFGKPVTLSCSQTLNHNVMYWYQQKSSQAPKLLFHYYDKDFNNEADTPDNFQSRRPNTSFCFLDIRSPGLGDTAMYLCATSTGDSMNTEAFFGQGTRLTVV.

This chain uses TRBV5-6 with TRBJ1-2, with TRBD1 as a possible D gene (5 bases). Germline CDR1 SGHDT, CDR2 YYEEEE. V lost 7 bases and J lost 5, with 18 bases in between. The CDR3 is made up of 14 amino acids. CDR3 coding DNA: TGTGCCAGCCGCCGGGGACTTGAGCTATATGGCTACACCTTC. It encodes CASRRGLELYGYTF.

The chain links TRBV7-2 to TRBJ1-2; 7 bases line up with TRBD1. The CDR3 has 13 amino acids. In germline, CDR1 is SGHTA, CDR2 FQGNSA. Germline trimming cut 5 bases from V and 4 bases from J; bases unmatched to any gene: 4. CDR3 DNA: TGTGCCAGCAGCCCAGGGACAGCCTATGGCTACACCTTC. Amino acid sequence: CASSPGTAYGYTF.

The chain recombines TRBV5-1 with TRBJ2-5; 8 nucleotides match TRBD1. CDR3 length: 16 residues. Germline loops: CDR1 SGHRS, CDR2 YFSETQ. J gave up 1 base and V 3 bases, and 8 bases lay outside the gene matches. The CDR3 protein is CASSSRTGSIQETQYF. In DNA form, the CDR3 reads TGCGCCAGCAGCTCTCGGACAGGGAGTATCCAAGAGACCCAGTACTTC.

The chain recombines TRBV6-6 with TRBJ1-6; maybe TRBD1 (5 bases). The CDR3 length is 18 residues. Trimming cost V 5 bases and J 2 bases, with 19 bases left between them. Germline V gene lookup returns CDR1 MNHNY and CDR2 SVGAGI (reference sequence). Written as DNA, the CDR3 is TGTGCCAGCAGTCCAACCCTCGTGGGGCTCGCCTATAATTCACCCCTCCACTTT. This encodes CASSPTLVGLAYNSPLHF.

The V gene is TRBV2, the J gene TRBJ1-1; D not resolved. Trimming took 2 bases from V and 1 from J, leaving 11 bases between them. The CDR3 extends over 15 amino acids. The germline V gene has CDR1 SNHLY and CDR2 FYNNEI. DNA for the CDR3: TGTGCCAGCAGTGAATTGGTCAGGCCGAACACTGAAGCTTTCTTT. It yields the protein CASSELVRPNTEAFF. The full variable domain, with the rest looked up from reference TRBV2 and TRBJ1-1, is EPEVTQTPSHQVTQMGQEVILRCVPISNHLYFYWYRQILGQKVEFLVSFYNNEISEKSEIFDDQFSVERPDGSNFTLKIRSTKLEDSAMYFCASSELVRPNTEAFFGQGTRLTVV.

This chain connects TRBV28 to TRBJ1-6; 8 bases align to TRBD1. This CDR3 contains 13 residues. Germline CDR1 is MDHEN and CDR2 is SYDVKM. V dropped 6 bases and J dropped 10; count of bases not matched to a gene: 5. Here the CDR3 reads CASSLTGGSPLHF. The CDR3 coding sequence is TGTGCCAGCAGCCTTACAGGGGGATCACCCCTCCACTTT.

The chain links TRBV2 to TRBJ1-4, with 8 bases that match TRBD1. Trimming cost V 5 bases and J 8 bases; bases outside gene matches: 7. The germline V gene has CDR1 SNHLY and CDR2 FYNNEI. The length of the CDR3 is 14 residues. As DNA, the CDR3 is TGTGCCAGCAGTCCAGGGGGCGCGGGGGAAAAACTGTTTTTT. Translating gives CASSPGGAGEKLFF.

This chain uses TRBV19 with TRBJ1-6; 10 positions match TRBD1. In germline, CDR1 is LNHDA, CDR2 SQIVND (reference sequence). The V gene end was trimmed by 3 bases and the J gene end by 7 bases; junction bases not matched to a gene: 12. The CDR3 length is 18 residues. Written as DNA, the CDR3 is TGTGCCAGTAGTATTTGGACAGGGGGAGACCGTTCCAATTCACCCCTCCACTTT. Translation gives CASSIWTGGDRSNSPLHF.

This sequence joins TRBV7-8 and TRBJ2-4; possibly TRBD1 for D (6 bases). Germline CDR1 reads SGHVS; CDR2 reads FQNEAQ. V was cut by 1 base and J by 3 bases, with 10 bases left in between. This CDR3 region has 15 residues. CDR3 coding DNA: TGTGCCAGCAGCTTAGGGGACACCCTCAAAAACATTCAGTACTTC. Amino acid sequence: CASSLGDTLKNIQYF.

V is TRBV28 and J is TRBJ2-1; 13 nucleotides line up with TRBD2. V was pared by 4 bases and J by 16 bases, with 10 bases of the junction left unmatched. The CDR3 spans 14 residues. Germline CDR1 and CDR2: MDHEN and SYDVKM. CDR3: CASSSGTSGKKSFF. The CDR3 nucleotides are TGTGCCAGCAGTTCCGGGACTAGCGGGAAGAAGAGCTTCTTC. Combining the CDR3 with reference TRBV28 and TRBJ2-1 gives the whole variable domain DVKVTQSSRYLVKRTGEKVFLECVQDMDHENMFWYRQDPGLGLRLIYFSYDVKMKEKGDIPEGYSVSREKKERFSLILESASTNQTSMYLCASSSGTSGKKSFFGPGTRLTVL.

The chain has TRBV30 and TRBJ2-5; D call uncertain. Looked up from germline, CDR1 is GTSNPN and CDR2 is SVGIG (reference sequence). Trimming removed 2 bases at V and 1 base at J, with 14 bases between. The CDR3 is 15 residues long. The CDR3 DNA reads as TGTGCCTGGAGTAACGCGGTTCTCTTCCAAGAGACCCAGTACTTC. It translates to CAWSNAVLFQETQYF.

Comments on this clone: One end of the junction does not line up with germline, which may come from a read error. The J gene is TRBJ1-4, the V gene TRBV18; D gene uncertain. CDR3 length: 15 residues. Germline values: CDR1 KGHSH, CDR2 LQKENI. The CDR3 is CASSPRTATNEKLFF. The DNA of the CDR3 is TGTGCCAGCTCGCCACGGACTGCAACTAATGAAAAACTGTTTTTT.

The CDR3 DNA follows: TGCGCCAGCAGTGTTCAGGGGTTTAATCAGCCCCAGCATTTT. As protein: CASSVQGFNQPQHF. The J gene is TRBJ1-5, the V gene TRBV10-2; tentatively, D is TRBD1 (6 bases). Germline-derived CDR1 and CDR2 are WSHSY and SAAADI. With 4 bases removed from V and 4 bases from J, the gap between germline ends came to 11 bases. The length of the CDR3 is 14 residues.

This clone has only a few counts. The chain carries TRBV2 and TRBJ2-3, with a tentative D call TRBD2 (5 bases). The CDR3 contains 15 residues. The V gene lost 8 bases and the J gene lost 0 bases, with 15 bases spanning the gap. Germline V CDR1 and CDR2: SNHLY, FYNNEI. CDR3 DNA: TGTGCCAGCGCTGTTAGCGTAGGGAGCACAGATACGCAGTATTTT. This encodes CASAVSVGSTDTQYF. Complete variable domain (other parts from reference TRBV2 and TRBJ2-3): EPEVTQTPSHQVTQMGQEVILRCVPISNHLYFYWYRQILGQKVEFLVSFYNNEISEKSEIFDDQFSVERPDGSNFTLKIRSTKLEDSAMYFCASAVSVGSTDTQYFGPGTRLTVL.